Presented here are 20 T cell receptor beta chains from one specimen sequenced in a study of CD8 T cells in Susac syndrome. A quantity of about 0.45 to 1 ug RNA underwent reverse transcription using random hexamers. TCRdb itself ran the immunoSEQ multiplex PCR reads through MiXCR, one entry per CDR3 protein. In the table there are about 200,000 distinct CDR3 sequences, 90% to 95% of which are singletons. Input material: CD4+ T cells from PBMCs. Receptors were obtained from a human donor in good health.

V usage is TRBV7-3 and J usage is TRBJ1-1; 11 bases line up with TRBD1. Germline V gives CDR1 SGHTA, CDR2 FQGTGA. The CDR3 is 14 amino acids. V lost 4 bases and J lost 11; bases outside the gene matches: 9. CDR3 in amino acids: CASSSGQGAVRAFF. The CDR3 bases are TGTGCCAGCAGCTCAGGACAGGGGGCGGTGAGGGCTTTCTTT.

The rearrangement links TRBV3-1 to TRBJ2-7, with D hard to call. V lost 1 base and J lost 7, with 8 bases in between. The germline V gene encodes CDR1 LGHDT and CDR2 YNNKEL (reference sequence). The CDR3 length is 12 residues. For the CDR3, the DNA is TGTGCCAGCAGCCAAGCTCCCACAGAGCAGTACTTC. As protein: CASSQAPTEQYF.

The chain has TRBV29-1 and TRBJ1-2; D not resolved. Germline V lookup: CDR1 SQVTM, CDR2 ANQGSEA. The CDR3 loop spans 12 amino acids. The germline V and J ends were trimmed by 2 bases and 7 bases, with 11 bases remaining between them. CDR3: CSVERRVAGYTF. The CDR3 bases are TGCAGCGTTGAAAGGAGGGTAGCTGGCTACACCTTC.

The chain is built from TRBV29-1 and TRBJ1-1, with 7 bases fitting TRBD1. The CDR3 totals 13 residues. Germline V gene data show CDR1 as SQVTM and CDR2 as ANQGSEA. Germline trimming cut 7 bases from V and 6 bases from J; bases unmatched to any gene: 11. CDR3 loop: CSAYRGSSSEAFF. CDR3 coding DNA: TGCAGCGCTTACAGGGGAAGTTCCTCTGAAGCTTTCTTT.

This chain links TRBV7-2 with TRBJ1-2, with D possibly TRBD1 on 5 matching bases. CDR3 length: 12 residues. In germline, CDR1 is SGHTA, CDR2 FQGNSA. V dropped 4 bases and J dropped 7 bases, with 10 bases sitting between them. The CDR3, as DNA: TGTGCCAGCAGCTCCACTAGGGGTGGCTACACCTTC. This translates into CASSSTRGGYTF.

The chain combines TRBV15 with TRBJ2-1, with 8 nucleotides matching TRBD2. In germline, CDR1 is LNHNV, CDR2 YYDKDF (reference sequence). The CDR3 extends over 11 amino acids. Germline trimming cut 4 bases from V and 13 bases from J; bases unmatched to any gene: 3. CDR3 region: CATSNGLAQFF. CDR3 bases: TGTGCCACCAGCAACGGACTAGCTCAGTTCTTC. The whole variable domain, remainder taken from reference TRBV15 and TRBJ2-1, is DAMVIQNPRYQVTQFGKPVTLSCSQTLNHNVMYWYQQKSSQAPKLLFHYYDKDFNNEADTPDNFQSRRPNTSFCFLDIRSPGLGDTAMYLCATSNGLAQFFGPGTRLTVL.

The rearrangement joins TRBV9 to TRBJ1-1, with no clear D. Trimming pared 1 base from V and 4 bases from J, leaving 11 bases between. Germline V CDR1 and CDR2: SGDLS, YYNGEE. CDR3 length: 14 amino acids. In nucleotides, the CDR3 is TGTGCCAGCAGCGTAAACGTAGGAGGCACTGAAGCTTTCTTT. It codes for CASSVNVGGTEAFF.

The chain recombines TRBV11-2 with TRBJ2-3, with 10 bases lining up with TRBD2. The V gene's germline CDR1 is SGHAT and CDR2 FQNNGV. This CDR3 comprises 16 residues. Trimming cost V 0 bases and J 1 base; bases outside gene matches: 1. This chain's CDR3 is CASSLDLAGGTDTQYF. Here the CDR3 DNA reads TGTGCCAGCAGCTTAGATCTAGCGGGGGGCACAGATACGCAGTATTTT.

The rearrangement joins TRBV9 to TRBJ2-1; 8 nucleotides match TRBD2. In germline, CDR1 is SGDLS, CDR2 YYNGEE. Germline trimming cut 4 bases from V and 1 base from J; bases unmatched to any gene: 7. The CDR3 has 16 residues. The CDR3: CASSPRTSRSYNEQFF. CDR3 DNA sequence: TGTGCCAGCAGCCCGCGGACTAGCAGATCCTACAATGAGCAGTTCTTC.

This chain uses TRBV5-6 with TRBJ1-5; TRBD1 agrees at 7 bases. The V segment lost 6 bases and the J segment 5 bases; nucleotides outside the gene matches: 8. CDR3 size: 14 residues. From germline, CDR1 is SGHDT and CDR2 YYEEEE. CDR3 protein: CASKRQGIYQPQHF. The DNA for the CDR3 is TGTGCCAGCAAACGACAGGGCATTTATCAGCCCCAGCATTTT.

The genes are TRBV4-1 and TRBJ2-1, with TRBD2 identical over 9 bases. Germline V gives CDR1 MGHRA, CDR2 YSYEKL. V was clipped by 5 bases and J by 1 base; unmatched bases: 6. The CDR3 contains 16 residues. The CDR3 is CASSAPGLASYNEQFF. CDR3 nucleotide sequence: TGCGCCAGCAGCGCCCCGGGACTAGCTTCCTACAATGAGCAGTTCTTC.

The chain is built from TRBV30 and TRBJ1-3; D call uncertain. The V gene's germline CDR1 is GTSNPN and CDR2 SVGIG (reference sequence). V was pared by 8 bases and J by 4 bases, with 12 bases between. This CDR3 is built from 12 residues. The CDR3 bases are TGTGCCCGTCGGACCGAGGGAAACACCATATATTTT. Its protein product is CARRTEGNTIYF.

This chain uses TRBV29-1 with TRBJ2-2, with 10 bases fitting TRBD1. The germline CDR1 and CDR2 sequences are SQVTM and ANQGSEA. The junction had 5 bases not matched to a gene; V was cut back by 7 bases and J by 9 bases. The CDR3 runs to 12 residues. The DNA for the CDR3 is TGCAGCGGGGGGACAGGGGACCGGGAGCTGTTTTTT. This codes for CSGGTGDRELFF.

The V and J genes are TRBV5-1 and TRBJ2-5; 7 bases map to TRBD2. This CDR3 spans 14 amino acids. V was clipped by 3 bases and J by 2 bases; unmatched bases: 4. Looked up from germline, CDR1 is SGHRS and CDR2 is YFSETQ. The CDR3 coding sequence is TGCGCCAGCAGCTGGGACGGGGGGCAAGAGACCCAGTACTTC. This codes for CASSWDGGQETQYF.

The CDR3 DNA sequence: TGCAGTGCTAGAGTCCCAGGGATTAAGGAGCAGTACGTC. Translation gives CSARVPGIKEQYV. The rearrangement joins TRBV20-1 to TRBJ2-7; D might be TRBD1 (5 bases). Germline CDR1 DFQATT, CDR2 SNEGSKA (reference sequence). The CDR3 spans 13 residues. V was clipped by 1 base and J by 7 bases, with 14 bases between them.

V gene TRBV29-1 combines with J gene TRBJ1-1; unclear D gene. Per germline, CDR1 SQVTM and CDR2 ANQGSEA. Trimming removed 4 bases from V and 9 bases from J, with 12 bases in between. The CDR3 is 11 residues long. Written as DNA, the CDR3 is TGCAGCGTTGGGGTTGCGACCCAAGCTTTCTTT. This codes for CSVGVATQAFF.

This CDR3 reads CASSRTYLYEQYV. The CDR3 DNA sequence: TGTGCCAGCAGCAGGACATATCTCTACGAGCAGTACGTC. The V call is TRBV6-1, the J call TRBJ2-7, with D possibly being TRBD1 (5 bases). Trimming removed 6 bases from V and 3 bases from J, with 12 bases in between. Germline CDR1 and CDR2: MNHNS and SASEGT. The CDR3 covers 13 residues.

V and J are TRBV7-9 and TRBJ2-5, with D hard to call. The CDR3 is 15 residues long. V was clipped by 5 bases and J by 5 bases, with 18 bases between them. Germline V gene data show CDR1 as SEHNR and CDR2 as FQNEAQ (reference sequence). The CDR3 reads CASSPSGLVQETQYF. The DNA for the CDR3 is TGTGCCAGCAGCCCATCCGGGCTAGTACAGGAGACCCAGTACTTC.

This clonotype is a singleton in its sample. The V and J genes are TRBV5-1 and TRBJ1-5, with D perhaps matching TRBD1 (5 bases). Trimming removed 4 bases from V and 6 bases from J, with 17 bases in between. There are 15 residues in the CDR3. CDR1 and CDR2 (germline): SGHRS, YFSETQ. The CDR3 here is CASSLGGERVQPQHF. CDR3 bases: TGCGCCAGCAGCCTGGGAGGGGAAAGGGTTCAGCCCCAGCATTTT.

The chain has TRBV29-1 and TRBJ2-1, with D perhaps being TRBD1 or TRBD2 (6 bases each). This CDR3 is built from 16 residues. The germline CDR1 and CDR2 sequences are SQVTM and ANQGSEA. V dropped 6 bases and J dropped 5 bases, with 23 bases sitting between them. In nucleotides, the CDR3 is TGCAGCGTCGAGGGGGGAGGTGTCATTAGGGACAATGAGCAGTTCTTC. This gives the protein CSVEGGGVIRDNEQFF.